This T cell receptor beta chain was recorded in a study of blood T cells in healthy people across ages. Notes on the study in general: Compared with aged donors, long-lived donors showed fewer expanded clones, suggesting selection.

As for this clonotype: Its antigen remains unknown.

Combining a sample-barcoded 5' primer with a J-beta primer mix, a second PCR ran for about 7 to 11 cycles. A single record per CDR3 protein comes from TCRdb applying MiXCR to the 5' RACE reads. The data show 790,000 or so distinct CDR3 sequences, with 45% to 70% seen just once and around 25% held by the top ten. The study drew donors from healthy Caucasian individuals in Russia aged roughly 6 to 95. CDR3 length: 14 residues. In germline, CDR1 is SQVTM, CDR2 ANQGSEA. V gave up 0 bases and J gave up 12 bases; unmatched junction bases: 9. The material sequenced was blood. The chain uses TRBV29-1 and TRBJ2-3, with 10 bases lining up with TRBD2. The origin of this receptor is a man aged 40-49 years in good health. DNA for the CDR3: TGCAGCGTTGAAGATGGGCTAGCGGGAGAAATACAGTATTTT. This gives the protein CSVEDGLAGEIQYF.